The source of this T cell receptor beta chain is a study of blood T cells in healthy people across ages. At least ten counts were recorded for this clonotype. What it binds is not known. Combining a sample-barcoded 5' primer with a J-beta primer mix, a second PCR ran for roughly 6 to 11 cycles. Using its own MiXCR run on the 5' RACE reads, TCRdb lists one record per CDR3 protein. The sample includes some 1.7 million distinct CDR3 sequences, about 30% of them seen just once. This CDR3 spans 12 amino acids. Trimming removed 8 bases at V and 2 bases at J, with 12 bases between. The germline V gene has CDR1 SQVTM and CDR2 ANQGSEA. There were at least 5.5 micrograms of total RNA extracted from every sample. The study, taken as a whole, reports: PBMCs left unsorted prevented a conclusive naive versus antigen-experienced comparison. Older individuals had lower TCR beta diversity per million T cells (the decline was roughly linear).

This chain links TRBV29-1 with TRBJ2-5; D remains ambiguous. Specimen: blood. The source is a woman younger than 45 in good health. The CDR3 DNA reads TGCAGCTCCCGGACCGGACAAGAGACCCAGTACTTC. Amino acid sequence: CSSRTGQETQYF.